The entry below describes one T cell receptor (beta chain). This sample is drawn from a study of shared clonotypes between healthy human individuals. Each subset's genomic DNA was split evenly across several immunoSEQ plates. Profiling relied on immunoSEQ multiplex PCR, and the TCRdb table lists in-frame clones only, not all of them. The data contain 1.4 million or so clones, about 98.5% of them singletons. The sequencing sample was made of naive CD4+ T cells sorted from blood. Subset defined: CD45RA+ positively selected. The TCR was taken from a man aged 30 to 39 in good health.

The CDR3 DNA sequence: TGTGCCAGCAGCTTAGTCGACGGCGGAGAGACCCAGTACTTC. Its translation: CASSLVDGGETQYF. V and J are TRBV11-2 and TRBJ2-5; D unresolved. This CDR3 comprises 14 residues. V dropped 1 base and J dropped 4 bases, with 10 bases sitting between them. Germline CDR1 is SGHAT and CDR2 is FQNNGV.